This T cell receptor beta chain derives from a study of blood T cell repertoires in COVID-19. Study-wide context: Samples of COVID-19 (acute and convalescent) were obtained from the United States, Italy and Spain. T cells, B-cell-depleted T cells, or PBMCs supplied cDNA or gDNA.

Per the authors' pipeline: Reference gene primer amplification gave nucleated cell count estimates. TCRdb keeps only in-frame clones here, not all; method: immunoSEQ multiplex PCR. Clonal size and the V and J genes are those of that table, whereas D and trimming came from the DNA. The sample yields roughly 99,000 clones, 88% seen once. Germline trimming cut 2 bases from V and 4 bases from J; bases unmatched to any gene: 8. The germline gives CDR1 GTSNPN, CDR2 SVGIG (reference sequence). This CDR3 region has 15 residues. The sequence was collected from a man aged 45-65 years with active or convalescent COVID-19. The material sequenced was peripheral blood. The chain links TRBV30 to TRBJ1-5; TRBD1 aligns across 7 bases. The CDR3 is CAWSLQGRGNQPQHF. The CDR3 DNA reads TGTGCCTGGAGTTTACAGGGGCGCGGTAATCAGCCCCAGCATTTT.